This T cell receptor beta chain was recovered during a study of cytomegalovirus exposure and HLA in healthy donors. PCR was performed using 60 Vbeta and 13 Jbeta primers. Assay: immunoSEQ multiplex PCR; the TCRdb copy retains only in-frame clones and omits some. The data contain approximately 150,000 clones, 79% of them singletons. The germline gives CDR1 SGHRS, CDR2 YFSETQ. The V and J ends lost 5 bases and 8 bases, in that order; junction bases with no gene match: 7. The CDR3 is 15 residues long. This clonotype was sampled from a man in his forties or fifties in good health and CMV-seropositive. The sequenced material came from PBMCs. V and J are TRBV5-1 and TRBJ2-1; 13 bases fit TRBD2. The CDR3 loop is CASRNGLAGVYEQFF. Written as DNA, the CDR3 is TGCGCCAGCAGAAACGGACTAGCGGGAGTCTATGAGCAGTTCTTC.